These 26 T cell receptor beta chains were sequenced from one sample in a study of T-cell memory formation after mild COVID-19. TCRdb processed the 5' RACE reads anew with MiXCR; each CDR3 protein has one entry. The repertoire consists of 190,000 or so distinct CDR3 sequences, with 20% to 25% occurring once and the leading ten covering under 30%. Sequenced: PBMCs or a T cell subset sorted from them (not recorded which). The receptors shown here come from an adult woman who had mild COVID-19 (a few samples of this study predate the infection). Cell type and time point are not known.

The chain uses TRBV19 and TRBJ1-1, with D maybe TRBD1 (5 bases). The CDR3 has 14 residues. CDR1 and CDR2 (germline): LNHDA, SQIVND (reference sequence). V lost 4 bases and J lost 6, with 15 bases in between. DNA of the CDR3: TGTGCCAGTAGTACGAAGGGGTCTCGACCTGAAGCTTTCTTT. It specifies CASSTKGSRPEAFF.

J is TRBJ1-1 and V is TRBV29-1; D uncertain. This CDR3 has 11 amino acids. Trimming took 1 base from V and 8 from J, leaving 8 bases between them. The germline CDR1 and CDR2 sequences are SQVTM and ANQGSEA. CDR3 loop: CSVEAETEAFF. The DNA of the CDR3 is TGCAGCGTTGAAGCCGAGACAGAAGCTTTCTTT.

The rearrangement uses TRBV7-2 and TRBJ2-1, with TRBD2 matching 9 bases. The CDR3 contains 15 residues. Germline V lookup: CDR1 SGHTA, CDR2 FQGNSA. Unmatched junction bases numbered 9, after V lost 5 bases and J lost 7 bases. The DNA of the CDR3 is TGTGCCAGCAGCGATCTAGCGGGGTTTGTTAATGAGCAGTTCTTC. Its translation is CASSDLAGFVNEQFF.

This clonotype was seen ten or more times. This chain joins TRBV5-5 and TRBJ2-2; D perhaps matches TRBD2 (5 bases). Germline CDR1 is SGHKS and CDR2 is YYEKEE (reference sequence). Trimming took off 4 bases at V and 6 bases at J, with 10 bases between the two ends. The CDR3 contains 13 residues. For the CDR3, the DNA is TGTGCCAGCAGCCGGACTGTGGCCGGGGAGCTGTTTTTT. This encodes CASSRTVAGELFF.

On this clonotype: This may arise from a read error, as a much more abundant clone is one base away. This chain connects TRBV3-1 to TRBJ2-6; D is uncertain. From germline, CDR1 is LGHDT and CDR2 YNNKEL (reference sequence). V was cut by 7 bases and J by 0 bases, with 16 bases left in between. The CDR3 is 17 residues long. The chain's CDR3 is CASTDGKRHSGANVLTF. The DNA for the CDR3 is TGTGCCAGCACCGACGGAAAGCGACACTCTGGGGCCAACGTCCTGACTTTC.

This clonotype turned up a few times. CDR3 residues: CASSQEVSGGMYEQYF. CDR3 coding DNA: TGCGCCAGCAGCCAAGAAGTGTCAGGGGGTATGTACGAGCAGTACTTC. This sequence joins TRBV4-3 and TRBJ2-7, with 7 bases that match TRBD1. Germline assignment: CDR1 LGHNA and CDR2 YSLEER. V was pared by 0 bases and J by 4 bases, with 9 bases of the junction left unmatched. This CDR3 contains 16 residues.

V is TRBV3-1 and J is TRBJ1-6, with TRBD1 matching 7 bases. The CDR3 has 15 amino acids. Losses at the gene ends were 4 bases for V and 5 bases for J; bases not matched to a gene: 5. The germline gives CDR1 LGHDT, CDR2 YNNKEL (reference sequence). The CDR3 spells CASSRGTENNSPLHF. The DNA of the CDR3 is TGTGCCAGCAGCCGCGGGACAGAGAATAATTCACCCCTCCACTTT.

This clonotype was seen a few times. V and J are TRBV9 and TRBJ2-3; 13 bases are shared with TRBD2. There are 18 residues in the CDR3. Germline V gives CDR1 SGDLS, CDR2 YYNGEE. Germline trimming cut 3 bases from V and 1 base from J; bases unmatched to any gene: 8. The CDR3 coding sequence is TGTGCCAGCAGCGCGGGACTAGCGGGGTCCTTGCGCACAGATACGCAGTATTTT. Protein product: CASSAGLAGSLRTDTQYF.

V gene TRBV5-5 combines with J gene TRBJ1-1; D is unclear. The CDR3 is 11 amino acids. Germline V gene data show CDR1 as SGHKS and CDR2 as YYEKEE (reference sequence). V was trimmed by 2 bases and J by 11 bases, leaving 10 bases between them. CDR3 coding DNA: TGTGCCAGCAGCTTTGGGATTCGGGCTTTCTTT. This codes for CASSFGIRAFF.

Points on this clonotype: One end of the junction does not line up with germline, which may come from a read error. The V and J genes are TRBV7-7 and TRBJ2-7, with TRBD1 matching over 7 bases. CDR1 is SSHAT, CDR2 FNYEAQ, per germline (reference sequence). There are 14 residues in the CDR3. CDR3 sequence (DNA): TGTGCTAGCAGCTCCCCGGGACAGAAGTACGAGCAGTACTTC. Translation gives CASSSPGQKYEQYF. The full variable domain, rest sourced from reference TRBV7-7 and TRBJ2-7, is GAGVSQSPRYKVTKRGQDVTLRCDPISSHATLYWYQQALGQGPEFLTYFNYEAQPDKSGLPSDRFSAERPEGSISTLTIQRTEQRDSAMYRCASSSPGQKYEQYFGPGTRLTVT.

This clonotype has only a few counts. V gene TRBV29-1 combines with J gene TRBJ2-7; D remains unclear. The CDR3 extends over 11 amino acids. Trimming removed 6 bases from V and 0 bases from J, with 6 bases in between. Germline V gene lookup returns CDR1 SQVTM and CDR2 ANQGSEA. DNA for the CDR3: TGCAGCGTGGGCGTCTCCTACGAGCAGTACTTC. It yields the protein CSVGVSYEQYF.

This clonotype was detected only a few times. The chain joins TRBV10-2 to TRBJ2-7; either TRBD1 or TRBD2 may fit D (6 bases each). Germline V gives CDR1 WSHSY, CDR2 SAAADI. CDR3 length equals 13 residues. Deletions cut 7 bases from V and 6 bases from J, with 16 bases between. The CDR3 spells CASMTLATGEQYF. In DNA, the CDR3 is TGCGCCAGCATGACGCTAGCGACAGGCGAGCAGTACTTC.

This clonotype was observed a handful of times. The V call is TRBV4-3, the J call TRBJ2-5, with 11 nucleotides matching TRBD2. CDR3 length: 20 amino acids. The V gene end was trimmed by 0 bases and the J gene end by 5 bases; junction bases not matched to a gene: 17. Germline values: CDR1 LGHNA, CDR2 YSLEER. Written as DNA, the CDR3 is TGCGCCAGCAGCCAAGATGTGAACCCCCTGGGACTAGCGGTGGGGGAGACCCAGTACTTC. Translated, it gives CASSQDVNPLGLAVGETQYF.

The chain employs TRBV12-5 and TRBJ2-1; no clear D gene. CDR1 and CDR2 from the germline V gene are LGHNT and FRNRAP. This CDR3 contains 12 residues. V lost 6 bases and J lost 6, with 9 bases in between. The CDR3 sequence: CASGLTSNEQFF. The CDR3 DNA reads TGTGCTAGTGGCTTGACAAGCAATGAGCAGTTCTTC.

The chain carries TRBV27 and TRBJ2-3, with D tentatively TRBD2 (5 bases). Germline CDR1 is MNHEY and CDR2 is SMNVEV (reference sequence). This CDR3 comprises 15 residues. V shed 2 bases and J shed 2 bases, with 11 bases lying between them. DNA for the CDR3: TGTGCCAGCAGTTTAGATGGACTCGTCACAGATACGCAGTATTTT. This codes for CASSLDGLVTDTQYF.

This clonotype was counted between two and nine times. The rearrangement links TRBV7-9 to TRBJ2-1; no firm D call. V was pared by 1 base and J by 4 bases, with 5 bases between. From germline, CDR1 is SEHNR and CDR2 FQNEAQ (reference sequence). The CDR3 length is 13 residues. CDR3 sequence (DNA): TGTGCCAGCAGCTTAGACCCGTACAATGAGCAGTTCTTC. It yields the protein CASSLDPYNEQFF.

This rearrangement joins TRBV20-1 to TRBJ2-5; tentatively, D is TRBD1 or TRBD2 (5 bases each). The CDR3 has 13 amino acids. Per the germline V gene, CDR1 is DFQATT and CDR2 is SNEGSKA (reference sequence). V lost 3 bases, J lost 1 base, and 9 bases lay in between. The CDR3 DNA sequence: TGCAGTGCTAGTTGGGGGTTCCAAGAGACCCAGTACTTC. Its protein product is CSASWGFQETQYF.

In its sample, this clonotype was seen once. The V gene is TRBV5-4, the J gene TRBJ2-7; tentatively, D is TRBD2 (7 bases). The CDR3 has 15 residues. Germline V gene data show CDR1 as SGHNT and CDR2 as YYREEE (reference sequence). Trimming cost V 3 bases and J 2 bases, with 15 bases left between them. DNA of the CDR3: TGTGCCAGCAGCTGGGAAGGGGGGGAGGCCTACGAGCAGTACTTC. As protein: CASSWEGGEAYEQYF.

The rearrangement uses TRBV6-2 or TRBV6-3 and TRBJ1-2, with a possible D match to TRBD1 (6 bases). The germline V gene encodes CDR1 MNHEY and CDR2 SVGEGT. V lost 2 bases and J 7 bases, leaving 14 bases between the germline ends. The CDR3 is 14 residues long. The DNA of the CDR3 is TGTGCCAGCAGTTACATCGGCACAGGGACTGGCTACACCTTC. Encoded protein: CASSYIGTGTGYTF.

This clonotype was seen at least ten times. The chain recombines TRBV7-9 with TRBJ2-1, with TRBD1 identical over 9 bases. Germline CDR1 and CDR2: SEHNR and FQNEAQ (reference sequence). The CDR3 has 13 residues. V dropped 5 bases and J dropped 8; count of bases not matched to a gene: 4. The CDR3 coding sequence is TGTGCCAGCAGCACCACAGGGGGCGATGAGCAGTTCTTC. This codes for CASSTTGGDEQFF.

A single count supports this clonotype. This sequence joins TRBV11-2 and TRBJ2-2; D possibly corresponds to TRBD1 (5 bases). CDR3 length equals 13 residues. Germline values: CDR1 SGHAT, CDR2 FQNNGV. Trimming cost V 5 bases and J 7 bases, with 11 bases left between them. CDR3: CASSRRVSGELFF. CDR3 bases: TGTGCCAGCAGCCGCAGGGTCAGCGGGGAGCTGTTTTTT.

This clonotype has more than one count but fewer than ten. Here the CDR3 DNA reads TGTGCCAGCAGCTCGACTAGCGGGGAAGAGACCCAGTACTTC. It encodes CASSSTSGEETQYF. The rearrangement joins TRBV7-9 to TRBJ2-5; 11 positions match TRBD2. Germline V lookup: CDR1 SEHNR, CDR2 FQNEAQ (reference sequence). There are 14 residues in the CDR3. V lost 4 bases, J lost 3 bases, and 1 base stayed unmatched.

The chain carries TRBV27 and TRBJ2-7, with D hard to call. The CDR3 totals 14 residues. Trimming left V 2 bases short and J 0 bases short, with 8 bases between. CDR1 and CDR2 from the germline V gene are MNHEY and SMNVEV (reference sequence). For the CDR3, the DNA is TGTGCCAGCAGTTTAATCGCCACCTCCTACGAGCAGTACTTC. Protein sequence: CASSLIATSYEQYF.

The rearrangement uses TRBV6-4 and TRBJ2-2, with TRBD2 matching 7 bases. The V and J ends lost 6 bases and 4 bases, in that order; junction bases with no gene match: 14. Germline values: CDR1 MRHNA, CDR2 SNTAGT. The CDR3 consists of 17 residues. The CDR3 is CASSPQFLAEATGELFF. The CDR3 nucleotides are TGTGCCAGCAGCCCTCAATTCCTAGCGGAGGCCACCGGGGAGCTGTTTTTT.

This clonotype was recorded once. This chain links TRBV11-3 with TRBJ2-3, with TRBD1 matching over 9 bases. The CDR3 totals 15 residues. Germline trimming cut 5 bases from V and 4 bases from J; bases unmatched to any gene: 7. Germline V gives CDR1 SGHNT, CDR2 YENEEA. The CDR3 nucleotides read TGTGCCAGCAGCGCTCGGACAGGGGTTTCAGATACGCAGTATTTT. Encoded protein: CASSARTGVSDTQYF.

In this sample, this clonotype turned up a few times. This chain connects TRBV6-5 to TRBJ2-1; D unresolved. Trimming stripped 3 bases from V and 0 bases from J, with 15 bases between. The CDR3 contains 17 residues. CDR1 MNHEY and CDR2 SVGAGI come from the germline V gene. The CDR3 loop is CASSYRLSSHSYNEQFF. CDR3 coding DNA: TGTGCCAGCAGTTATAGGCTTTCCTCTCACTCCTACAATGAGCAGTTCTTC.